A selection of T cell receptor beta chains follows, all from one sample in a study of post-analysis software for immune sequencing data. Each CDR3 protein is one row after TCRdb ran MiXCR on the PCR reads. The table records hundreds of thousands of distinct CDR3 sequences, about 32% of them present only once. Sequenced material: blood. Every receptor here comes from a girl aged 10-17 years with multiple sclerosis. Each CDR3 is given with its conserved first and last residue. The D gene is left open where the match is weak. Size is stated for part of the rows, as once, few or many counts, or as a class when the clone is expanded.

d_gene	v_gene	j_gene	abundance	CDR3nt	CDR3aa
-	TRBV6-6	TRBJ2-1	many	TGTGCCAGCAGTCGGAGAAATGAGCAGTTCTTC	CASSRRNEQFF
-	TRBV10-3	TRBJ2-7	many	TGTGCCATCAGTGAGGCCCAAAACTCCTACGAGCAGTACTTC	CAISEAQNSYEQYF
-	TRBV27	TRBJ1-2	-	TGTGCCAGCAGTTTAGAGGGTAGTGACTATGGCTACACCTTC	CASSLEGSDYGYTF
TRBD2	TRBV20-1	TRBJ2-1	few	TGCAGTGCTAGAGGGACTAGGAGGAATGAGCAGTTCTTC	CSARGTRRNEQFF
TRBD2	TRBV29-1	TRBJ2-7	-	TGCAGCGCCGTAGCGGGAGGGCGGTACGAGCAGTACTTC	CSAVAGGRYEQYF
-	TRBV20-1	TRBJ2-7	-	TGCAGTGCTGGGACTTCCCCTTCCTACGAGCAGTACTTC	CSAGTSPSYEQYF
TRBD2	TRBV24-1	TRBJ2-1	few	TGTGCCACCAGTGATCCTTCGGGTAGCGGGTACAATGAGCAGTTCTTC	CATSDPSGSGYNEQFF
-	TRBV5-1	TRBJ1-4	-	TGCGCCAGCAGCCTCGGGGTTTTCGAAAAACTGTTTTTT	CASSLGVFEKLFF
-	TRBV4-1	TRBJ1-2	-	TGCGCCAGCAGGGAGTCTGGGACCGACTATGGCTACACCTTC	CASRESGTDYGYTF
TRBD2	TRBV2	TRBJ2-3	-	TGTGCCAGCAGTGCCGCACCTAGCGGGAGGACAGATACGCAGTATTTT	CASSAAPSGRTDTQYF
TRBD2	TRBV15	TRBJ2-1	-	TGTGCCTCCATCTTCGGGGGGAACCGTCTGGAGCAGTTCTTC	CASIFGGNRLEQFF
-	TRBV5-1	TRBJ2-3	-	TGCGCCAGCAGCGCCCTCCCCACAGATACGCAGTATTTT	CASSALPTDTQYF
-	TRBV20-1	TRBJ2-7	-	TGCAGTGCAGAGGAGTTCGGGGCCTACGAGCAGTACTTC	CSAEEFGAYEQYF
-	TRBV29-1	TRBJ1-5	-	TGCAGCGTTGAAACCGCGACAGCCAGGCATTTT	CSVETATARHF
TRBD2	TRBV7-2	TRBJ2-7	-	TGTGCCAGCAGCTTTACTAGCGGAGCCGACTACGAGCAGTACTTC	CASSFTSGADYEQYF
TRBD2	TRBV5-1	TRBJ2-1	-	TGCGCCAGCAGCTCCCCGGGACTAGCGGGGGGGAGCTCCTACAATGAGCGGTTCTTC	CASSSPGLAGGSSYNERFF
-	TRBV5-1	TRBJ2-1	few	TGCGCCACCAATAGTGGGTTAAGCTCCTACAATGAGCAGTTCTTC	CATNSGLSSYNEQFF
-	TRBV7-2	TRBJ2-5	few	TGTGCCAGCAGCTTAGTATGGGCGGGCTATCGGGAGACCCAGTACTTC	CASSLVWAGYRETQYF
TRBD2	TRBV29-1	TRBJ2-3	-	TGCAGCGTTCAAGAAGGGACTAGCTGGACAGATACGCAGTATTTT	CSVQEGTSWTDTQYF
-	TRBV5-1	TRBJ2-1	-	TGCGCCAGCAGCTTAGGGTCCCCGCTGAATGAGCAGTTCTTC	CASSLGSPLNEQFF
-	TRBV10-3	TRBJ1-5	-	TGTGCCATCAGTGTAGACTTGGCGAATCAGCCCCAGCATTTT	CAISVDLANQPQHF
-	TRBV5-1	TRBJ2-7	-	TGCGCCAGCAGCAGGAGCCGGGGCCGCGACTCCTACGAGCAGTACTTC	CASSRSRGRDSYEQYF
TRBD1	TRBV29-1	TRBJ1-2	few	TGCAGCGCCATAGGACAGGGCGCTAGCTACACCTTC	CSAIGQGASYTF
TRBD1	TRBV13	TRBJ2-3	-	TGTGCCAGCAGCACCTCCGGGACAGTGCAAGATACGCAGTATTTT	CASSTSGTVQDTQYF
-	TRBV5-1	TRBJ2-4	-	TGCGCCAGCACCGAAACAGCGGGAGCCAAAAACATTCAGTACTTC	CASTETAGAKNIQYF
TRBD1	TRBV28	TRBJ2-5	few	TGTGCCAGCAGTTCACCCCAGGGGGCCGAGACCCAGTACTTC	CASSSPQGAETQYF
-	TRBV6-5	TRBJ2-7	-	TGTGCCAGCCGGCTAAATAAGGAGCACGAGCAGTACTTC	CASRLNKEHEQYF
-	TRBV16	TRBJ2-7	few	TGTGCCAGCAGCCAAACTACACCTACCCACGAGCAGTACTTC	CASSQTTPTHEQYF
TRBD2	TRBV7-8	TRBJ2-5	few	TGTGCCAGCACCACACGAGCGGGGGACGGGACCCAGTACTTC	CASTTRAGDGTQYF
-	TRBV7-2	TRBJ2-5	-	TGTGCCAGCAGCTTAGAGGGGACGACCATCAATGAGCAGTACTTC	CASSLEGTTINEQYF
-	TRBV29-1	TRBJ2-3	-	TGCAGCGTTGTCGCCGTGAAAAGCACAGATGCGCAGTATTTT	CSVVAVKSTDAQYF
-	TRBV24-1	TRBJ2-3	-	TGTGCCACCCAGTCTACAGGAGATACGCAGTATTTT	CATQSTGDTQYF
TRBD2	TRBV4-1	TRBJ2-7	-	TGCGCCAGCAGCCTTAGGACTAGCGGGACCCACGAGCAGTACTTC	CASSLRTSGTHEQYF
-	TRBV20-1	TRBJ1-2	-	TGCAGTGCCGCGTCGGGGGATCGTGGCTACACCTTC	CSAASGDRGYTF
TRBD2	TRBV12-3/TRBV12-4	TRBJ2-1	-	TGTGCCAGCCCCCCCCGCGGGAGGGTTCTCTTCAATGAGCAGTTCTTC	CASPPRGRVLFNEQFF
TRBD1	TRBV28	TRBJ2-7	few	TGTGCCAGTTCGGGACAGGGGATTGGCGAGCAGTACTTC	CASSGQGIGEQYF
-	TRBV7-2	TRBJ2-3	-	TGTGCCAGCAGCTCCCGGAGGGCTAGTAAGACAGATACGCAGTATTTT	CASSSRRASKTDTQYF
-	TRBV10-1	TRBJ2-3	few	TGCGCCAGCAGTGACAGGGGAGGTACGCAGTATTTT	CASSDRGGTQYF
TRBD1	TRBV3-1	TRBJ1-2	few	TGTGCCAGCAGCCGCACCGGACAGGCGAACTATGGCTACACCTTC	CASSRTGQANYGYTF
-	TRBV3-1	TRBJ1-2	-	TGTGCCAGCAGCCCGGACGGGTCACCCTATGGCTACACCTTC	CASSPDGSPYGYTF
TRBD1	TRBV3-1	TRBJ2-7	few	TGTGCCAGCAGCCATGACACAGGGGGCGAGCAGTACTTC	CASSHDTGGEQYF
TRBD1	TRBV20-1	TRBJ2-3	-	TGCAGTGCTAGCTTCTTCGACAGGGGGGATACGCAGTATTTT	CSASFFDRGDTQYF
TRBD1	TRBV28	TRBJ2-7	-	TGTGCCAGCACTGCACCGGGACAGGGAAAAGACGAGCAGTACTTC	CASTAPGQGKDEQYF
-	TRBV11-2	TRBJ2-1	few	TGTGCCAGCAGTGGCGCCGGGGCAGTGGTCCCCTACAATGAGCAGTTCTTC	CASSGAGAVVPYNEQFF
-	TRBV7-2	TRBJ2-7	-	TGTGCCAGCAGCCGGCAGGGTAGCGATCACTACGAGCAGTACTTC	CASSRQGSDHYEQYF
-	TRBV7-2	TRBJ2-7	few	TGTGCCAGCAGCCTAGAGGGCGGAACTAGCTCCTACGAGCAGTACTTC	CASSLEGGTSSYEQYF
-	TRBV20-1	TRBJ1-6	-	TGCAGTGCTAGAGGTGGGACCGGGCCGGAGAATTCACCCCTCCACTTT	CSARGGTGPENSPLHF
TRBD1	TRBV5-5	TRBJ2-1	few	TGTGCCAGCAGCTTGGACAGGGGACCCTGGGAGCAGTTCTTC	CASSLDRGPWEQFF
-	TRBV7-2	TRBJ2-1	-	TGTGCCAGCAGCTGGGACCTTGACAATGAGCAGTTCTTC	CASSWDLDNEQFF
TRBD2	TRBV5-1	TRBJ2-5	-	TGCGCCAGCAGCATCGGGACTAGCGGGCAAGAGACCCAGTACTTC	CASSIGTSGQETQYF
-	TRBV6-1	TRBJ2-1	-	TGTGCCAGCAGTGAGGTGGCTAAGCAGTTCTTC	CASSEVAKQFF
-	TRBV12-3/TRBV12-4	TRBJ2-3	-	TGTGCCAGCAGTTTCCGGCAGAGCACAGATACGCAGTATTTT	CASSFRQSTDTQYF
TRBD2	TRBV6-2/TRBV6-3	TRBJ2-7	-	TGTGCCAGCCGGACTAGCGGGATGGGGGGAGACTACGAGCAGTACTTC	CASRTSGMGGDYEQYF
-	TRBV20-1	TRBJ2-1	-	TGCAGTGCTAGCGGGGCAGGGTATGAGCAGTTCTTC	CSASGAGYEQFF
-	TRBV7-2	TRBJ1-2	-	TGTGCCAGCAGCTTAATGGGGGTTGGTGGCTACACCTTC	CASSLMGVGGYTF
-	TRBV29-1	TRBJ2-2	-	TGCAGCGTGCGTACCAGATTAGGGGACTCCACCGGGGAGCTGTTTTTT	CSVRTRLGDSTGELFF
-	TRBV2	TRBJ1-2	-	TGTGCCAGCAGTCCGACGTCCCGGGAACACGATGACTACACCTTC	CASSPTSREHDDYTF